Below are 3 T cell receptor beta chains sequenced from a single sample in a study of Graves' ophthalmopathy and Graves' hyperthyroidism. RNA served as the template for amplifying TCR beta CDR3 regions. HTBI primers served in a first-round RT-PCR, which a second-round multiplex PCR followed. MiXCR, applied by TCRdb to the multiplex PCR reads, yields one record per CDR3 protein. The repertoire consists of some 750,000 distinct CDR3 sequences, with roughly 41% occurring once and the leading ten covering roughly 46%. The sample consisted of peripheral blood. All receptors come from an adult man with Graves' ophthalmopathy.

The chain is built from TRBV10-3 and TRBJ2-5, with 8 positions matching TRBD2. V was clipped by 5 bases and J by 1 base; unmatched bases: 6. The germline CDR1 and CDR2 sequences are ENHRY and SYGVKD. This CDR3 region has 15 residues. The CDR3 protein is CAISLAGGVQETQYF. DNA for the CDR3: TGTGCCATCAGTCTGGCGGGGGGCGTCCAAGAGACCCAGTACTTC.

The gene calls are TRBV7-9 and TRBJ2-5; 9 bases match TRBD1. The junction had 8 bases not matched to a gene; V was cut back by 2 bases and J by 4 bases. The germline CDR1 and CDR2 sequences are SEHNR and FQNEAQ (reference sequence). The CDR3 has 16 amino acids. CDR3 amino acids: CASSLPRQGVGETQYF. In DNA, the CDR3 is TGTGCCAGCAGCTTACCGCGACAGGGGGTAGGAGAGACCCAGTACTTC.

This clonotype was observed many times. The genes are TRBV10-2 and TRBJ2-7, with 13 bases lining up with TRBD2. This CDR3 is 13 amino acids long. J lost 5 bases, V lost 6 bases, and 1 base had no gene match. Germline CDR1 and CDR2: WSHSY and SAAADI. The CDR3 DNA sequence: TGCGCCAGCAGGACTAGCGGGAGGCACGAGCAGTACTTC. This sequence encodes CASRTSGRHEQYF.